Each of the 21 T cell receptor beta chains below was sequenced from the same sample in a study of T cell repertoires in cytomegalovirus infection. TCRdb re-derived calls from the reads in MiXCR, one entry per CDR3 protein. The sample lists nearly 450,000 distinct CDR3 sequences, roughly 30% seen once, with roughly 13% in the top ten. What was sequenced was PBMCs. The receptors originated from a human donor in good health (CMV status not recorded). Some clones in this sample may be carry-over from other donors' samples.

The table lists this clonotype with a few counts. The chain has TRBV11-2 and TRBJ2-7, with D tentatively TRBD1 (5 bases). Trimming removed 4 bases from V and 4 bases from J, with 20 bases in between. Germline lookup yields CDR1 SGHAT and CDR2 FQNNGV. The CDR3 loop spans 16 amino acids. CDR3 in amino acids: CASSSPLDSSLYEQYF. The DNA for the CDR3 is TGTGCCAGCAGCTCCCCCTTAGACAGTTCTTTGTACGAGCAGTACTTC. Supplemented by reference TRBV11-2 and TRBJ2-7, the full variable domain reads EAGVAQSPRYKIIEKRQSVAFWCNPISGHATLYWYQQILGQGPKLLIQFQNNGVVDDSQLPKDRFSAERLKGVDSTLKIQPAKLEDSAVYLCASSSPLDSSLYEQYFGPGTRLTVT.

The chain is built from TRBV7-9 and TRBJ2-1; D gene uncertain. CDR1 SEHNR and CDR2 FQNEAQ come from the germline V gene (reference sequence). CDR3 size: 14 residues. Trimming pared 5 bases from V and 10 bases from J, leaving 18 bases between. The CDR3 spells CASSPGLLNEEQFF. The CDR3 bases are TGTGCCAGCAGCCCGGGTCTACTAAATGAAGAGCAGTTCTTC.

This clonotype has just a few counts. This could be a read error, since a much larger clone is one nucleotide away. The chain couples TRBV12-3 or TRBV12-4 to TRBJ1-6; no reliable D call. The CDR3 totals 15 residues. CDR3 sequence (DNA): TGTGCCAGCAGTACACAAGTCGCCTATAATTCACCCCTCCCCTTT. Translating it yields CASSTQVAYNSPLPF.

As concerns this clonotype: The junction does not match germline at one end; this may be a read error. The chain couples TRBV7-2 to TRBJ1-5; D not resolved. Germline V CDR1 and CDR2: SGHTA, FQGNSA. This CDR3 is built from 15 residues. The CDR3, as DNA: TGTGCCAGCAGCTACCGGACGGGTCATGGTGAGCCCAAGCATTTT. It codes for CASSYRTGHGEPKHF.

This clonotype was seen more than once but under ten times. This chain joins TRBV5-4 and TRBJ1-1, with D hard to call. This CDR3 contains 15 residues. Germline V lookup: CDR1 SGHNT, CDR2 YYREEE (reference sequence). V was trimmed by 4 bases and J by 1 base, leaving 14 bases between them. CDR3 nucleotides: TGTGCCAGCAGCCCACCGACGGGGTCGAACACTGAAGCTTTCTTT. Protein: CASSPPTGSNTEAFF.

This clonotype was counted ten times or more. The J gene is TRBJ1-4, the V gene TRBV7-9; D remains ambiguous. The germline V and J ends were trimmed by 0 bases and 7 bases, with 9 bases remaining between them. Germline V gene sequence: CDR1 SEHNR, CDR2 FQNEAQ (reference sequence). This CDR3 is 14 amino acids long. In DNA, the CDR3 is TGTGCCAGCAGCTTAGCAGGAAGGGTTGAAAAACTGTTTTTT. Amino acid sequence: CASSLAGRVEKLFF. Full variable domain (remainder filled in from reference TRBV7-9 and TRBJ1-4): DTGVSQNPRHKITKRGQNVTFRCDPISEHNRLYWYRQTLGQGPEFLTYFQNEAQLEKSRLLSDRFSAERPKGSFSTLEIQRTEQGDSAMYLCASSLAGRVEKLFFGSGTQLSVL.

For the CDR3, the DNA is TGTGCCAGCAGTAAGGGTCGGGCATCCGGCTACACCTTC. The encoded protein is CASSKGRASGYTF. The genes are TRBV27 and TRBJ1-2; D ambiguous. Germline assignment: CDR1 MNHEY and CDR2 SMNVEV (reference sequence). With 5 bases removed from V and 8 bases from J, the gap between germline ends came to 15 bases. This CDR3 region has 13 residues.

This clonotype was counted ten times or more. The genes are TRBV7-2 and TRBJ2-4; D remains ambiguous. Trimming left V 1 base short and J 0 bases short, with 10 bases between. The CDR3 runs to 16 residues. CDR1 and CDR2 (germline): SGHTA, FQGNSA. CDR3 amino acids: CASSLEQRLAKNIQYF. In DNA form, the CDR3 reads TGTGCCAGCAGCTTAGAACAGCGCCTAGCCAAAAACATTCAGTACTTC.

This sequence joins TRBV27 and TRBJ2-1; D gene ambiguous. The V gene's germline CDR1 is MNHEY and CDR2 SMNVEV (reference sequence). The CDR3 length is 16 residues. V lost 7 bases and J 0 bases, leaving 16 bases between the germline ends. The CDR3 DNA is TGTGCCAGCAAGGCGCTGAGCACATGCTCCTACAATGAGCAGTTCTTC. Its translation: CASKALSTCSYNEQFF.

V and J are TRBV2 and TRBJ2-3, with TRBD1 as a possible D gene (7 bases). V shed 6 bases and J shed 4 bases, with 20 bases lying between them. The CDR3 sequence is 16 residues long. In germline, CDR1 is SNHLY, CDR2 FYNNEI. The CDR3 spells CASRHRGLAMADTQYF. In DNA form, the CDR3 reads TGTGCCAGCAGACATAGGGGGCTAGCGATGGCAGATACGCAGTATTTT.

Regarding this clonotype: This could be a read error, since a much larger clone is one nucleotide away. The chain couples TRBV6-5 to TRBJ2-6; D may be TRBD1 or TRBD2 (5 bases each). Germline loops: CDR1 MNHEY, CDR2 SVGAGI. The CDR3 covers 15 residues. The CDR3 DNA reads as TGTGCCAGCAGCCGAGGGGTAGCCGGGGCCAACGTCCTGAGTTTC. It specifies CASSRGVAGANVLSF.

This clonotype was found many times. The chain combines TRBV7-2 with TRBJ1-6; D not resolved. V lost 3 bases and J 8 bases, leaving 5 bases between the germline ends. The CDR3 sequence is 12 residues long. CDR1 is SGHTA, CDR2 FQGNSA, per germline. CDR3 amino acids: CASSLFDSPLHF. DNA of the CDR3: TGTGCCAGCAGCTTGTTCGATTCACCCCTCCACTTT.

This CDR3 is CASSPPQGAIDEQYF. The CDR3 coding sequence is TGTGCCAGTAGTCCACCTCAGGGAGCGATCGACGAGCAGTACTTC. The rearrangement joins TRBV19 to TRBJ2-7, with D possibly being TRBD1 or TRBD2 (5 bases each). V lost 5 bases, J lost 5 bases, and 19 bases lay in between. Per the germline V gene, CDR1 is LNHDA and CDR2 is SQIVND (reference sequence). The CDR3 contains 15 residues.

This chain joins TRBV12-3 or TRBV12-4 and TRBJ1-5; 9 bases line up with TRBD1. This CDR3 has 16 residues. The J segment lost 4 bases and the V segment lost 6 bases, leaving 10 bases of the junction unmatched. This CDR3 reads CASSPSTGTGNQPQHF. The DNA of the CDR3 is TGTGCCAGCAGCCCATCTACAGGGACAGGGAATCAGCCCCAGCATTTT.

As to this clonotype: The CDR3 does not end in the conserved phenylalanine or tryptophan, so this is likely a read error. This chain uses TRBV6-5 with TRBJ1-1; D is ambiguous. Germline CDR1 MNHEY, CDR2 SVGAGI. Trimming pared 2 bases from V and 1 base from J, leaving 11 bases between. This CDR3 spans 15 amino acids. CDR3 coding DNA: TGTGCCAGCAGTTACAGGCCGGTCGGGAACACTGAAGCTTTCTTG. Encoded protein: CASSYRPVGNTEAFL.

This clonotype has a count of ten or more. The chain has TRBV7-2 and TRBJ2-3; a possible D gene is TRBD2 (6 bases). The CDR3 is 18 amino acids. Germline V gene data show CDR1 as SGHTA and CDR2 as FQGNSA. V lost 1 base and J 3 bases, leaving 20 bases between the germline ends. Here the CDR3 DNA reads TGTGCCAGCAGCTTAGGTCGGCGGGGCGCCAGCCGTACAGATACGCAGTATTTT. Amino acids: CASSLGRRGASRTDTQYF.

This clonotype was detected a few times. The genes are TRBV12-3 or TRBV12-4 and TRBJ1-2; no clear D gene. V shed 7 bases and J shed 2 bases, with 17 bases lying between them. This CDR3 is built from 15 residues. CDR3 residues: CASTSPGYRNYGYTF. The CDR3, as DNA: TGTGCCAGCACCTCGCCGGGGTACCGCAACTATGGCTACACCTTC.

A word on this clonotype: This CDR3 fails to terminate in the conserved phenylalanine or tryptophan, so it likely reflects a read error. The chain couples TRBV27 to TRBJ1-2; D is possibly TRBD1 (5 bases). The CDR3 is 15 amino acids. The V gene's germline CDR1 is MNHEY and CDR2 SMNVEV (reference sequence). Trimming pared 5 bases from V and 5 bases from J, leaving 18 bases between. CDR3 in amino acids: CASSGTPGTGYGYTS. For the CDR3, the DNA is TGTGCCAGCAGTGGAACGCCCGGGACGGGTTATGGCTACACCTCC.

The J gene is TRBJ1-2, the V gene TRBV6-5, with a tentative D call TRBD1 (6 bases). The germline gives CDR1 MNHEY, CDR2 SVGAGI. The CDR3 has 13 amino acids. V lost 2 bases, J lost 7 bases, and 11 bases lay in between. Here the CDR3 reads CASSYRQAGGYTF. The CDR3 DNA reads as TGTGCCAGCAGTTACCGACAGGCGGGTGGCTACACCTTC.

This chain joins TRBV20-1 and TRBJ1-6; 9 bases map to TRBD1. The CDR3 contains 14 residues. Germline values: CDR1 DFQATT, CDR2 SNEGSKA (reference sequence). The V gene end was trimmed by 2 bases and the J gene end by 5 bases; junction bases not matched to a gene: 1. In nucleotides, the CDR3 is TGCAGTGCTAGACGGACAGGGGATAATTCACCCCTCCACTTT. Its protein product is CSARRTGDNSPLHF.

This clonotype occurred many times. The chain recombines TRBV2 with TRBJ1-3; D is ambiguous. V lost 4 bases, J lost 2 bases, and 15 bases lay in between. The CDR3 contains 16 residues. Germline V gives CDR1 SNHLY, CDR2 FYNNEI. The CDR3 loop is CASSAVPGLTGNTIYF. The DNA for the CDR3 is TGTGCCAGCAGTGCGGTCCCGGGGTTGACTGGAAACACCATATATTTT.